These 21 T cell receptor beta chains originate from one sample sequenced in a study of blood T cell repertoires in COVID-19. Here immunoSEQ multiplex PCR was the method, and the copy in TCRdb shows in-frame clones only, minus some. The sample shows approximately 150,000 clones, less than 90% of them seen only once. The specimen sequenced was peripheral blood. The receptors stem from a woman between 70 and 85 years old with acute or convalescent COVID-19.

The chain employs TRBV7-9 and TRBJ2-1; a weak D match, TRBD2 (5 bases). Trimming shortened V by 3 bases and J by 5 bases, and 20 bases separated the two germline ends. The CDR3 is 17 residues long. Germline loops: CDR1 SEHNR, CDR2 FQNEAQ (reference sequence). The CDR3 region has the DNA TGTGCCAGCAGCTTCGACCCCCGGAAGCGGAACGACAATGAGCAGTTCTTC. Amino acids: CASSFDPRKRNDNEQFF.

This clone was seen just once. CDR3 nucleotides: TGTGCCAGCAGTGAACGAGGGTTAAATAATTCACCCCTCCACTTT. Encoded protein: CASSERGLNNSPLHF. The genes are TRBV2 and TRBJ1-6; unclear D gene. Between the trimmed V and J ends, which lost 2 bases and 5 bases, there was a span of 10 bases. CDR1 SNHLY and CDR2 FYNNEI come from the germline V gene. The CDR3 is made up of 15 amino acids.

This clone was counted a few times. The chain carries TRBV18 and TRBJ1-1, with D unclear. The CDR3 spans 14 residues. Germline V gene data show CDR1 as KGHSH and CDR2 as LQKENI. Trimming removed 3 bases at V and 4 bases at J, with 12 bases between. CDR3 sequence reads: CASSPSNSGTEAFF. In DNA form, the CDR3 reads TGTGCCAGCTCACCTTCAAACAGTGGCACTGAAGCTTTCTTT.

The J gene is TRBJ2-5, the V gene TRBV5-1; 8 bases match TRBD1. Unmatched junction bases numbered 7, after V lost 2 bases and J lost 4 bases. CDR3 length: 15 amino acids. Germline assignment: CDR1 SGHRS and CDR2 YFSETQ. This chain's CDR3 is CASSFQTGGRETQYF. The CDR3 coding sequence is TGCGCCAGCAGCTTCCAAACAGGGGGTCGAGAGACCCAGTACTTC.

The V and J genes are TRBV5-8 and TRBJ2-1; weak D call: TRBD2 (5 bases). The germline V gene encodes CDR1 SGHTS and CDR2 YDEGEE. V lost 5 bases to trimming and J lost 7 bases, with 22 bases between them. The CDR3 spans 16 residues. CDR3 sequence (DNA): TGTGCCAGCAGACCACTTGTAGCCCCCGGCGGGAATGAGCAGTTCTTC. It encodes CASRPLVAPGGNEQFF.

This clone has more than one count but fewer than ten. The chain has TRBV7-3 and TRBJ2-7; the match to TRBD2 covers 7 bases. The CDR3 is 13 amino acids. Germline trimming cut 5 bases from V and 4 bases from J; bases unmatched to any gene: 5. Germline V CDR1 and CDR2: SGHTA, FQGTGA. CDR3 coding DNA: TGTGCCAGCAGCCCGATAGCGGGTTACGAGCAGTACTTC. This gives the protein CASSPIAGYEQYF.

The CDR3 reads CASSVGTSGMNTGELFF. DNA for the CDR3: TGTGCCAGCAGCGTAGGGACTAGTGGAATGAACACCGGGGAGCTGTTTTTT. The rearrangement links TRBV9 to TRBJ2-2, with 7 bases lining up with TRBD2. The V gene's germline CDR1 is SGDLS and CDR2 YYNGEE. CDR3 length: 17 amino acids. Trimming at V came to 0 bases and at J to 1 base, leaving 6 bases not matched to a gene.

This clone was found once. The CDR3 bases are TGCGCCAGCTCCCATGGCCAACAAGAGACCCAGTACTTC. As protein: CASSHGQQETQYF. The chain recombines TRBV5-1 with TRBJ2-5; D gene unclear. The CDR3 is 13 residues long. With 7 bases removed from V and 2 bases from J, the gap between germline ends came to 12 bases. The germline CDR1 and CDR2 sequences are SGHRS and YFSETQ.

This clone showed up just a few times. The rearrangement links TRBV14 to TRBJ2-7; 8 bases are shared with TRBD1. The CDR3 is 12 residues long. V dropped 0 bases and J dropped 12; count of bases not matched to a gene: 4. Germline V gives CDR1 SGHDN, CDR2 FVKESK. CDR3 coding DNA: TGTGCCAGCAGCCAAGAAACGGACAGGGCGTACTTC. It yields the protein CASSQETDRAYF.

CDR3 nucleotide sequence: TGTGCCAGCTCCCTTGGGACAGGAATTAGGAATCAGCCCCAGCATTTT. This codes for CASSLGTGIRNQPQHF. The rearrangement links TRBV18 to TRBJ1-5; the match to TRBD1 covers 8 bases. This CDR3 has 16 amino acids. The junction had 11 bases not matched to a gene; V was cut back by 6 bases and J by 4 bases. From germline, CDR1 is KGHSH and CDR2 LQKENI.

The gene calls are TRBV7-2 and TRBJ1-1; 8 bases line up with TRBD1. The CDR3 consists of 15 residues. The V and J ends lost 3 bases and 0 bases, in that order; junction bases with no gene match: 3. Per the germline V gene, CDR1 is SGHTA and CDR2 is FQGNSA. This CDR3 reads CASSLRQGMNTEAFF. CDR3 in DNA: TGTGCCAGCAGCTTGCGACAGGGGATGAACACTGAAGCTTTCTTT.

The chain recombines TRBV10-2 with TRBJ2-7; no reliable D call. Germline CDR1 reads WSHSY; CDR2 reads SAAADI. This CDR3 is built from 13 residues. Trimming took 7 bases from V and 0 from J, leaving 10 bases between them. The DNA for the CDR3 is TGCGCCAGCACCGACAAAAACTCCTACGAGCAGTACTTC. As protein: CASTDKNSYEQYF.

CDR3 in DNA: TGTGCCTGGAGTGGCAAGGGGGCGGTCCCGGACACTGAAGCTTTCTTT. It codes for CAWSGKGAVPDTEAFF. This sequence joins TRBV30 and TRBJ1-1; 7 nucleotides match TRBD1. The trim removed 1 base at V and 3 bases at J, leaving 11 bases unmatched. CDR3 size: 16 residues. Germline loops: CDR1 GTSNPN, CDR2 SVGIG (reference sequence).

The chain links TRBV18 to TRBJ2-7; no clear D. The V and J ends lost 9 bases and 4 bases respectively, with 16 bases between them. Germline CDR1 reads KGHSH; CDR2 reads LQKENI. The CDR3 runs to 13 residues. CDR3 amino acids: CASTDQVGYEQYF. DNA of the CDR3: TGTGCCAGTACTGATCAGGTAGGTTACGAGCAGTACTTC.

The V gene is TRBV7-2, the J gene TRBJ1-2, with D unclear. The CDR3 spans 12 residues. With 5 bases removed from V and 4 bases from J, the gap between germline ends came to 8 bases. Per the germline V gene, CDR1 is SGHTA and CDR2 is FQGNSA. The CDR3 nucleotides read TGTGCCAGCAGCGCCATAGTCTATGGCTACACCTTC. Protein: CASSAIVYGYTF.

The chain links TRBV5-4 to TRBJ1-2; D remains unclear. V was trimmed by 0 bases and J by 5 bases, leaving 20 bases between them. This CDR3 comprises 17 residues. The germline V gene has CDR1 SGHNT and CDR2 YYREEE (reference sequence). The DNA for the CDR3 is TGTGCCAGCAGCTTGGGGGTGGGCGGAGGAAGGGAATATGGCTACACCTTC. It translates to CASSLGVGGGREYGYTF.

The chain employs TRBV6-2 or TRBV6-3 and TRBJ2-1; 12 bases map to TRBD2. CDR1 MNHEY and CDR2 SVGEGT come from the germline V gene. The CDR3 consists of 19 residues. The V gene end was trimmed by 0 bases and the J gene end by 5 bases; junction bases not matched to a gene: 11. The chain's CDR3 is CASSYSSKLAGGIDNEQFF. The DNA of the CDR3 is TGTGCCAGCAGTTACTCGAGTAAACTAGCGGGAGGAATCGACAATGAGCAGTTCTTC.

V is TRBV27 and J is TRBJ2-7, with D tentatively TRBD1 (5 bases). Trimming cost V 3 bases and J 1 base, with 19 bases left between them. This CDR3 region has 17 residues. Germline CDR1 MNHEY, CDR2 SMNVEV (reference sequence). The CDR3 spells CASSFDSGSSGSYEQYF. Written as DNA, the CDR3 is TGTGCCAGCAGTTTCGACAGTGGATCCTCAGGGTCCTACGAGCAGTACTTC.

V and J are TRBV27 and TRBJ2-7, with D perhaps matching TRBD1 (7 bases). V was cut by 2 bases and J by 3 bases, with 8 bases left in between. The germline V gene encodes CDR1 MNHEY and CDR2 SMNVEV (reference sequence). The CDR3 runs to 13 residues. Here the CDR3 DNA reads TGTGCCAGCAGTTTACAGGGGGGCTACGAGCAGTACTTC. This sequence encodes CASSLQGGYEQYF.

This clone showed up just once. The chain joins TRBV7-3 to TRBJ2-7; D may be TRBD2 (5 bases). The CDR3 spans 17 residues. CDR1 and CDR2 from the germline V gene are SGHTA and FQGTGA. The V end was cut by 1 base, the J end by 0 bases, with 16 bases between. The CDR3 reads CASSLSGVRRSSYEQYF. The CDR3, as DNA: TGTGCCAGCAGCTTAAGTGGTGTTCGGAGGAGCTCCTACGAGCAGTACTTC.

The chain employs TRBV10-3 and TRBJ1-1; 7 bases line up with TRBD1. Germline lookup yields CDR1 ENHRY and CDR2 SYGVKD. The V segment lost 2 bases and the J segment 4 bases; nucleotides outside the gene matches: 13. The CDR3 runs 17 residues. The CDR3 region has the DNA TGTGCCATCAGTGAGCTTGGAGGACAGGACGGTTTCACTGAAGCTTTCTTT. It translates to CAISELGGQDGFTEAFF.